The clone carrying this T cell receptor beta chain was picked up one time. Its antigen is not identified. Trimming removed 1 base from V and 5 bases from J, with 17 bases in between. The CDR3 consists of 16 residues. Looked up from germline, CDR1 is SGHVS and CDR2 is FNYEAQ. Donors were healthy HIV-negative adults without recent acute infections or vaccinations. Nashville, Tennessee was home to all donors, who were Caucasian adults. Method: immunoSEQ multiplex PCR; TCRdb's copy keeps in-frame clones and lacks some. The sample holds a few million clones, approximately 95% seen once. These data belong to a study of shared clonotypes between healthy human individuals. Looking at the study overall: Contributing individuals were two females and a few males aged 18 to 49. Notes on the study in general: Shared clonotypes across all four donors exceeded non-shared ones in generation probability.

The gene calls are TRBV7-6 and TRBJ2-5; TRBD2 might be the D (5 bases). Sample: naive CD4+ T cells from PBMCs. Subset given: CD45RA+ positively selected. The clonotype comes from a man between 18 and 29 years old in good health. Some clones in this sample may be carry-over from other donors' samples. CDR3 coding DNA: TGTGCCAGCAGCTTAGACGGGATAGCCTTTAGGGAGACCCAGTACTTC. This gives the protein CASSLDGIAFRETQYF.